Below, 9 T cell receptor beta chains from the same sample are listed, as sequenced in a study of HIV-infected patients and healthy controls. All unsorted peripheral T cells were captured because whole blood was used without fractionation. Alpha and beta constant-region primers primed reverse transcription of approximately 0.55 ug RNA. Alpha and beta chain libraries were made separately by chain-specific third strand synthesis with multiplexing indices. TCRdb re-called the 5' RACE reads with MiXCR, one entry per CDR3 protein. This table has about 8,100 distinct CDR3 sequences, 5% to 6.5% appearing once. The specimen comprised blood, sampled before antiretroviral therapy. The receptors stem from an adult with HIV infection.

In its sample, this clonotype ranks as medium-sized. This sequence joins TRBV7-2 and TRBJ1-2, with 7 positions matching TRBD1. The CDR3 has 16 residues. The junction had 11 bases not matched to a gene; V was cut back by 0 bases and J by 7 bases. Looked up from germline, CDR1 is SGHTA and CDR2 is FQGNSA. The CDR3 here is CASSLASQGVRSGYTF. In DNA form, the CDR3 reads TGTGCCAGCAGCTTAGCGAGCCAGGGGGTGCGCTCTGGCTACACCTTC. Full variable domain (missing parts from reference TRBV7-2 and TRBJ1-2): GAGVSQSPSNKVTEKGKDVELRCDPISGHTALYWYRQSLGQGLEFLIYFQGNSAPDKSGLPSDRFSAERTGGSVSTLTIQRTQQEDSAVYLCASSLASQGVRSGYTFGSGTRLTVV.

With respect to this clonotype: This may arise from a read error, as a much more abundant clone is one base away. The V call is TRBV20-1, the J call TRBJ2-5; D might be TRBD1 or TRBD2, each matching 6 bases. The CDR3 is 15 residues long. The germline V and J ends were trimmed by 3 bases and 3 bases, with 17 bases remaining between them. Germline loops: CDR1 DFQATT, CDR2 SNEGSKA (reference sequence). The CDR3 bases are TGCAGTGCTAGTTCCGAGGGGGGCTGGGAAGAGACCCAGTACTTC. Protein: CSASSEGGWEETQYF.

By sample fraction, this clonotype is medium-sized (0.01 to 0.1%). V and J are TRBV30 and TRBJ2-1; 9 bases are a match to TRBD1. This CDR3 is built from 16 residues. V lost 0 bases and J lost 8; bases outside the gene matches: 11. Germline V gene data show CDR1 as GTSNPN and CDR2 as SVGIG (reference sequence). In DNA form, the CDR3 reads TGTGCCTGGAGTGTAGGGGGACAGGGCCACCGAGATGAGCAGTTCTTC. The encoded protein is CAWSVGGQGHRDEQFF.

By proportion, this clonotype is medium-sized. CDR3: CSAYGGLDQPQHF. In DNA, the CDR3 is TGCAGTGCCTACGGGGGGTTAGATCAGCCCCAGCATTTT. This rearrangement joins TRBV20-1 to TRBJ1-5, with D possibly TRBD1 on 5 matching bases. CDR1 is DFQATT and CDR2 is SNEGSKA in the germline V gene (reference sequence). The CDR3 sequence is 13 residues long. V was trimmed by 6 bases and J by 5 bases, leaving 14 bases between them.

This clonotype rates as medium-sized. This chain joins TRBV4-2 and TRBJ2-2; D perhaps matches TRBD2 (6 bases). V was pared by 1 base and J by 3 bases, with 15 bases between. Germline V gene sequence: CDR1 LGHNA, CDR2 YNFKEQ. The CDR3 is 17 amino acids. Written as DNA, the CDR3 is TGTGCCAGCAGCCAAGGCCCTTCGGGAGCGGACACCGGGGAGCTGTTTTTT. Amino acids: CASSQGPSGADTGELFF.

This clonotype was seen a few times. The rearrangement joins TRBV6-6 to TRBJ2-5; possible D gene TRBD2, 6 bases. Germline V gene sequence: CDR1 MNHNY, CDR2 SVGAGI (reference sequence). The CDR3 has 14 amino acids. Trimming left V 7 bases short and J 3 bases short, with 15 bases between. The DNA for the CDR3 is TGTGCCAGCAATAACGGAGGGGCCAAAGAGACCCAGTACTTC. Encoded protein: CASNNGGAKETQYF.

This clonotype is medium-sized (0.01 to 0.1%). The V gene is TRBV6-2 or TRBV6-3, the J gene TRBJ2-7, with 10 bases identical to TRBD1. V trimming: 6 bases; J trimming: 1 base; junction bases outside the gene matches: 6. Per the germline V gene, CDR1 is MNHEY and CDR2 is SVGEGT. The CDR3 runs 15 residues. CDR3 sequence reads: CASSPGTGVSYEQYF. CDR3 DNA: TGTGCCAGCAGCCCCGGGACAGGGGTTTCCTACGAGCAGTACTTC.

A few counts support this clonotype. CDR3 nucleotide sequence: TGCAGTGCTAGAGATCCGTTAGCTTCTAGTGATACGCAGTATTTT. Encoded protein: CSARDPLASSDTQYF. The rearrangement joins TRBV20-1 to TRBJ2-3; D is unresolved. Deletions cut 0 bases from V and 6 bases from J, with 16 bases between. CDR3 length: 15 amino acids. The germline CDR1 and CDR2 sequences are DFQATT and SNEGSKA (reference sequence).

This clonotype was seen many times. The chain couples TRBV9 to TRBJ2-2; D might be TRBD1 or TRBD2, each matching 6 bases. The CDR3 is 15 amino acids. Trimming took 3 bases from V and 10 from J, leaving 19 bases between them. Germline loops: CDR1 SGDLS, CDR2 YYNGEE. DNA for the CDR3: TGTGCCAGCAGCGCAACGGGACTCGGGGGCGAGGAGCTGTTTTTT. Protein sequence: CASSATGLGGEELFF.